This TCR beta chain was recovered during a study of T cell responses to AZD1222 COVID-19 vaccine. Study background: Pooling of second doses given at about 4 or about 12 weeks was done.

TCRdb keeps only in-frame clones here, not all; method: immunoSEQ multiplex PCR. Altogether 100,000 to 150,000 clones are present, roughly 90% being singletons, with the ten largest covering 14%. As to this clone: The antigen remains unidentified.

Study-wide results and limits: Vaccine-related CD4 TCRs covered spike, predominating at 160-218 and 743-854. Donors skewed white British and female; clonal diversity was possibly underestimated. Sampling captured repertoires only after the peak T cell response.

The receptor comes from an adult in good health. The sample here was peripheral blood, taken on day 0 of AZD1222 vaccination.

CDR3 in DNA: TGTGCCAGTAGTTTTGGGGGATCCTACGAGCAGTACTTC. It encodes CASSFGGSYEQYF. This chain joins TRBV19 and TRBJ2-7; the D gene could be TRBD1 or TRBD2 (5 bases each). This CDR3 is built from 13 residues. CDR1 LNHDA and CDR2 SQIVND come from the germline V gene (reference sequence). V lost 5 bases and J lost 1, with 9 bases in between.